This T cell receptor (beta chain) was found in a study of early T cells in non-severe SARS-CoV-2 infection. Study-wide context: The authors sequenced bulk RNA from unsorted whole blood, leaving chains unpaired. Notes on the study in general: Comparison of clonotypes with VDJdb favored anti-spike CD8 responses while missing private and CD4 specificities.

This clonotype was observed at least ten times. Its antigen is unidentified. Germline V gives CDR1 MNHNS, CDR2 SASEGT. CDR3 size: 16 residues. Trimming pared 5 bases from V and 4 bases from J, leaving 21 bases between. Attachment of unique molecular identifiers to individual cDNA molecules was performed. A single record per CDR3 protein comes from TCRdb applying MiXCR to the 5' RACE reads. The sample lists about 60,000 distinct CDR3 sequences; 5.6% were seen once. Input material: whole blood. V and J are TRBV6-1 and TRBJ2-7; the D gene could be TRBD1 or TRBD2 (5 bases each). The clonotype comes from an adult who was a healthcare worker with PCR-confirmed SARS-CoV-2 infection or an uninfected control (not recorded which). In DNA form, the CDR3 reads TGTGCCAGCAGTTACTCCGGGACGCAGGCTCCTTACGAGCAGTACTTC. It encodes CASSYSGTQAPYEQYF.